This record covers a single T cell receptor beta chain. The data stem from a study of T cell responses to AZD1222 COVID-19 vaccine. V shed 4 bases and J 10 bases; nucleotides not matched to a gene: 12. The CDR3 contains 14 residues. The germline V gene encodes CDR1 SGHTA and CDR2 FQGNSA. The method was immunoSEQ multiplex PCR; TCRdb's version includes in-frame clones alone and lacks a portion of them. The sample has 95,000 to 150,000 clones, around 90% seen once. The sample consisted of peripheral blood, taken 28 days after the second AZD1222 dose. This clonotype originated in an adult who received the AZD1222 COVID-19 vaccine. The chain is built from TRBV7-2 and TRBJ1-2; 7 positions match TRBD1. For the CDR3, the DNA is TGTGCCAGCAGCTCAGACAGGGCTAGGGGTTTCTACACCTTC. This sequence encodes CASSSDRARGFYTF.